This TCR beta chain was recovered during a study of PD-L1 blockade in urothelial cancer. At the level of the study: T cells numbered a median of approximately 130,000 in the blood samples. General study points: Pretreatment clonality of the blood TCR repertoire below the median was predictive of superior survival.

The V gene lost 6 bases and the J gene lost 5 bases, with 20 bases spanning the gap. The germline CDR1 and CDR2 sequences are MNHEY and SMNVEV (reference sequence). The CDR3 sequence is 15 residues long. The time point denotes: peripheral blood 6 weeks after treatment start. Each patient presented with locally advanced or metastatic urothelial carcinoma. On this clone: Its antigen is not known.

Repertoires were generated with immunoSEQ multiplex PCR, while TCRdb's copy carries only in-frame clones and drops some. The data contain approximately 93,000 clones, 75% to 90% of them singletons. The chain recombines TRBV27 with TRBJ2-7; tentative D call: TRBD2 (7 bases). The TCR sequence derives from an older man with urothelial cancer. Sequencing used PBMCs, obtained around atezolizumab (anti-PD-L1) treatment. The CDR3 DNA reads TGTGCCAGCAGGGGAGGGGGGGATCGTAGCGACGAGCAGTACTTC. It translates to CASRGGGDRSDEQYF.